This T cell receptor (beta chain) is from a study of lymphopenia after photon versus proton radiotherapy. Findings of the study overall: After the lymphocyte nadir, photon-treated repertoires showed oligoclonal expansion, especially of CD8+ Temra cells. A bigger post-nadir fall in TCR diversity correlated inversely with survival time in deceased patients.

Profiling relied on immunoSEQ multiplex PCR, and the TCRdb table lists in-frame clones only, not all of them. The sample includes around 26,000 clones, roughly 80% of them seen just once. On this clone: Its antigen is not known.

This CDR3 has 12 amino acids. V lost 5 bases and J lost 8, with 10 bases in between. CDR1 is SGHAT, CDR2 FQNNGV, per germline. This clonotype was sampled from a woman between 65 and 79 years old with pancreatic cancer. This chain uses TRBV11-2 with TRBJ1-3; no firm D call. This specimen was peripheral blood, taken from a patient treated with proton-based radiotherapy. The CDR3 region is CASSPNSDTIYF. The CDR3 DNA sequence: TGTGCCAGCAGCCCTAACAGTGACACCATATATTTT.